This T cell receptor beta chain was observed in a study of CD8+CD57+ T cells in acquired aplastic anemia. V lost 5 bases to trimming and J lost 6 bases, with 13 bases between them. The CDR3 length is 13 residues. Germline CDR1 is MNHEY and CDR2 is SVGAGI. This clonotype was detected many times. No antigen is known for it. Notes on the study in general: Significant differences in CD8+ Simpson's diversity were not observed between patients and controls.

According to the study, genomic DNA was the template for TCR beta VDJ and CDR3 profiling. TCRdb recomputed calls from the reads with MiXCR, one row per CDR3 protein. The table lists roughly 420,000 distinct CDR3 sequences, about 70% of them singletons, with 3.5% to 4.5% in the top ten. The clonotype was recovered from a human donor in good health, serving as a control. The sample taken for sequencing was sorted CD4+, CD8+, or CD8+CD57+ T cells (not recorded which) from PBMCs. The chain links TRBV6-5 to TRBJ1-1; no definite D call. The DNA for the CDR3 is TGTGCCAGCAGTGAATTAAATTTAGCTGAAGCTTTCTTT. Translation: CASSELNLAEAFF.